This T cell receptor (beta chain) comes out of a study of blood T cell repertoires in COVID-19. This clone was seen more than once but under ten times. Repertoires were generated with immunoSEQ multiplex PCR, while TCRdb's copy carries only in-frame clones and drops some. The profile covers 200,000 to 250,000 clones, with more than 75% appearing a single time and about 12% taken by the ten largest. CDR3 length: 13 amino acids. V lost 2 bases and J 7 bases, leaving 11 bases between the germline ends. Germline V gives CDR1 SEHNR, CDR2 FQNEAQ (reference sequence). The origin of this receptor is a man older than 75 with acute or convalescent COVID-19. The chain recombines TRBV7-9 with TRBJ1-2; tentative D call: TRBD1 (6 bases). Material: peripheral blood. The CDR3 DNA is TGTGCCAGCAGCTTAAGGGGGAAGGGTGGCTACACCTTC. Its protein is CASSLRGKGGYTF.